This entry lists 20 T cell receptor beta chains sequenced from one sample in a study of T-cell reconstitution after alpha-beta-depleted transplantation in children. Unique molecular identifiers were built into the TCRbeta library. MiXCR, applied by TCRdb to the PCR reads, yields one record per CDR3 protein. The data contain about 100,000 distinct CDR3 sequences, approximately 6.4% of them seen just once; the ten biggest clones take up roughly 23%. The material was PBMCs, mostly from graft donor cells, obtained 360 days after TCRalphabeta/CD19-depleted stem cell transplant. The source of these receptors is a male patient between 2 and 15 years old who had a stem cell transplant for acute lymphoblastic leukemia, so the T cells may come from the graft donor.

This clonotype turned up a few times. The chain recombines TRBV5-1 with TRBJ1-5; 8 bases align to TRBD1. Germline CDR1 is SGHRS and CDR2 is YFSETQ. This CDR3 spans 15 amino acids. The J segment lost 8 bases and the V segment lost 5 bases, leaving 12 bases of the junction unmatched. The CDR3 DNA reads TGCGCCAGCAGACCTGGACAGGGAGCGGTGGAGCCCCAGCATTTT. It translates to CASRPGQGAVEPQHF.

This clonotype was detected ten times or more. V usage is TRBV6-6 and J usage is TRBJ1-1, with D tentatively TRBD1 (5 bases). The CDR3 spans 11 residues. V was trimmed by 8 bases and J by 6 bases, leaving 10 bases between them. The germline V gene encodes CDR1 MNHNY and CDR2 SVGAGI (reference sequence). The CDR3 sequence is CASDDRAEAFF. The CDR3 coding sequence is TGTGCCAGCGATGACAGAGCTGAAGCTTTCTTT.

This clonotype was seen a handful of times. The chain recombines TRBV11-3 with TRBJ2-1, with TRBD1 matching over 8 bases. This CDR3 region has 16 residues. Germline loops: CDR1 SGHNT, CDR2 YENEEA. The V and J ends lost 1 base and 4 bases, in that order; junction bases with no gene match: 6. CDR3 residues: CASSLGGRTGYNEQFF. The CDR3 bases are TGTGCCAGCAGCTTAGGAGGTCGGACAGGGTACAATGAGCAGTTCTTC.

A few counts support this clonotype. The chain joins TRBV20-1 to TRBJ1-6; 9 nucleotides agree with TRBD1. The junction had 8 bases not matched to a gene; V was cut back by 5 bases and J by 9 bases. This CDR3 contains 14 residues. CDR1 and CDR2 (germline): DFQATT, SNEGSKA (reference sequence). In DNA, the CDR3 is TGCAGTGCTTACCGCGGACAGGGGAGTTCACCCCTCCACTTT. Translating it yields CSAYRGQGSSPLHF.

This clonotype was observed at least ten times. The chain carries TRBV3-1 and TRBJ1-2, with TRBD1 identical over 7 bases. In germline, CDR1 is LGHDT, CDR2 YNNKEL (reference sequence). The CDR3 loop spans 15 amino acids. J lost 4 bases, V lost 1 base, and 6 bases had no gene match. CDR3 region: CASSQAKDRLYGYTF. CDR3 DNA: TGTGCCAGCAGCCAAGCCAAGGACAGGCTCTATGGCTACACCTTC.

This clonotype appeared many times. This chain links TRBV6-5 with TRBJ2-6; the match to TRBD1 covers 7 bases. Germline lookup yields CDR1 MNHEY and CDR2 SVGAGI. The junction had 15 bases not matched to a gene; V was cut back by 4 bases and J by 3 bases. There are 19 residues in the CDR3. CDR3 loop: CASSSFRPTGPLGANVLTF. CDR3 DNA sequence: TGTGCCAGCAGTTCCTTCCGACCGACAGGGCCCCTTGGGGCCAACGTCCTGACTTTC.

This clonotype was recorded at least ten times. The V gene is TRBV25-1, the J gene TRBJ2-2; D possibly corresponds to TRBD1 (5 bases). The CDR3 loop spans 13 amino acids. Germline V CDR1 and CDR2: MGHDK, SYGVNS. V lost 5 bases to trimming and J lost 2 bases, with 6 bases between them. CDR3 sequence reads: CASSRTNTGELFF. DNA for the CDR3: TGTGCCAGCAGTAGGACAAACACCGGGGAGCTGTTTTTT.

Comment on this clonotype: A read error is possible here, since a much larger clone lies one base away. The chain uses TRBV20-1 and TRBJ2-7; TRBD2 matches 7 bases. The CDR3 runs 15 residues. Looked up from germline, CDR1 is DFQATT and CDR2 is SNEGSKA (reference sequence). The CDR3 DNA is TGCAGTGCTAGTCCTGAGCGGGGTCCCTCCTACGAGAAGTACTTC. Its translation is CSASPERGPSYEKYF.

This clonotype has more than one count but fewer than ten. The chain employs TRBV27 and TRBJ1-5; 7 positions agree with TRBD1. In germline, CDR1 is MNHEY, CDR2 SMNVEV (reference sequence). The ends lost 4 bases at V and 0 bases at J; junction bases unmatched: 6. This CDR3 has 16 amino acids. Here the CDR3 reads CASSSQGPYSNQPQHF. The CDR3 nucleotides read TGTGCCAGCAGTTCACAGGGGCCGTATAGCAATCAGCCCCAGCATTTT.

By share, this clonotype ranks as medium-sized. J is TRBJ2-5 and V is TRBV4-2, with D possibly being TRBD1 (5 bases). Trimming cost V 0 bases and J 5 bases, with 22 bases left between them. The CDR3 covers 18 residues. Germline V gene lookup returns CDR1 LGHNA and CDR2 YNFKEQ. The CDR3 sequence: CASSQDGLRRGWVETQYF. CDR3 sequence (DNA): TGTGCCAGCAGCCAAGATGGGCTGAGAAGGGGCTGGGTGGAGACCCAGTACTTC.

In its sample, this clonotype was seen many times. The chain links TRBV11-2 to TRBJ2-1; D might be TRBD1 or TRBD2, each matching 5 bases. V lost 1 base and J lost 4, with 8 bases in between. Germline CDR1 is SGHAT and CDR2 is FQNNGV. The CDR3 loop spans 14 amino acids. The CDR3 is CASSLAGPYNEQFF. CDR3 nucleotide sequence: TGTGCCAGCAGCTTAGCGGGGCCTTACAATGAGCAGTTCTTC. The full variable domain, its missing parts supplied by reference TRBV11-2 and TRBJ2-1, is EAGVAQSPRYKIIEKRQSVAFWCNPISGHATLYWYQQILGQGPKLLIQFQNNGVVDDSQLPKDRFSAERLKGVDSTLKIQPAKLEDSAVYLCASSLAGPYNEQFFGPGTRLTVL.

A note on this clonotype: A much larger clonotype is one base distant, so this may be a read error. The rearrangement links TRBV10-3 to TRBJ2-6, with D possibly matching TRBD1 (6 bases). V lost 0 bases, J lost 2 bases, and 14 bases lay in between. The CDR3 is 18 amino acids. The V gene's germline CDR1 is ENHRY and CDR2 SYGVKD. Here the CDR3 DNA reads TGTGCCATCAGTGAGTCCCCAGGGGCCATCCCTGGGGCCAACGTCCTGACTTTC. Protein product: CAISESPGAIPGANVLTF.

This clonotype was seen many times. This chain's CDR3 is CASSLERGLTEAFF. The CDR3, as DNA: TGTGCCAGCAGCTTAGAGAGAGGGCTCACTGAAGCTTTCTTT. This chain links TRBV7-2 with TRBJ1-1; D not resolved. Germline lookup yields CDR1 SGHTA and CDR2 FQGNSA. The CDR3 consists of 14 residues. The ends were cut back, 1 base at V and 4 bases at J, with 10 bases in the middle.

This clonotype appeared a few times. The chain joins TRBV20-1 to TRBJ2-7, with 7 bases fitting TRBD1. Trimming took 1 base from V and 4 from J; bases not matched to a gene: 10. From germline, CDR1 is DFQATT and CDR2 SNEGSKA (reference sequence). The CDR3 totals 15 residues. CDR3 sequence: CSARGDRSLGYEQYF. The CDR3 DNA reads as TGCAGTGCTAGAGGGGACAGAAGTCTGGGGTACGAGCAGTACTTC.

This clonotype was seen repeatedly, ten times or more. J is TRBJ2-3 and V is TRBV7-6; D is possibly TRBD1 or TRBD2 (5 bases each). The CDR3 has 15 amino acids. V was pared by 3 bases and J by 3 bases, with 13 bases between. Germline V gene lookup returns CDR1 SGHVS and CDR2 FNYEAQ. The CDR3 sequence: CASSFGTSRTDTQYF. The CDR3 DNA reads as TGTGCCAGCAGCTTTGGGACCTCCCGGACAGATACGCAGTATTTT.

V gene TRBV7-9 combines with J gene TRBJ2-5; TRBD1 might be the D (5 bases). This CDR3 region has 13 residues. Looked up from germline, CDR1 is SEHNR and CDR2 is FQNEAQ (reference sequence). The V gene lost 5 bases and the J gene lost 3 bases, with 10 bases spanning the gap. The CDR3 region has the DNA TGTGCCAGCAGCGCCAGACAGAAAGAGACCCAGTACTTC. Encoded protein: CASSARQKETQYF.

Details on this clonotype: Being one base from a much bigger clone, this may be a read error. As DNA, the CDR3 is TGTGCCAGCAGCCGTGGAGAGGGCCGACAGACCCAGTACTTC. Its protein product is CASSRGEGRQTQYF. The chain carries TRBV12-3 or TRBV12-4 and TRBJ2-5; a possible D gene is TRBD2 (5 bases). Trimming took 6 bases from V and 6 from J, leaving 17 bases between them. The CDR3 extends over 14 amino acids.

This clonotype was detected many times. V is TRBV7-9 and J is TRBJ1-1, with D unresolved. Looked up from germline, CDR1 is SEHNR and CDR2 is FQNEAQ (reference sequence). The V end lost 1 base, the J end lost 1 base, and 4 bases lay between the germline ends. There are 13 residues in the CDR3. The chain's CDR3 is CASSLGSNTEAFF. In DNA form, the CDR3 reads TGTGCCAGCAGCTTAGGGTCGAACACTGAAGCTTTCTTT.

This clonotype has ten or more counts. The CDR3 DNA is TGTGCCAGCAGCGTAGAGGAGCGGGAGACCCAGTACTTC. Encoded protein: CASSVEERETQYF. This rearrangement joins TRBV9 to TRBJ2-5, with D maybe TRBD2 (5 bases). V lost 0 bases and J 5 bases, leaving 8 bases between the germline ends. CDR3 size: 13 residues. Germline V gene sequence: CDR1 SGDLS, CDR2 YYNGEE.

This clonotype was observed a few times. The chain has TRBV6-5 and TRBJ1-2, with unresolved D. Trimming cost V 0 bases and J 2 bases, with 10 bases left between them. CDR3 size: 15 residues. Germline CDR1 MNHEY, CDR2 SVGAGI. CDR3 sequence (DNA): TGTGCCAGCAGTTACTCGGAATATTCGAACTATGGCTACACCTTC. Translated: CASSYSEYSNYGYTF.